This passage covers 7 T cell receptor beta chains from one sample sequenced in a study of human T cells and chemical hapten exposure. Time point defined: patch test 1, 2 weeks after DPC sensitization. Treatment denoted: therapeutic diphenylcyclopropenone sensitization with weekly scalp DPC. Each CDR3 protein is one row after TCRdb ran MiXCR on the RACE reads. The data hold around 110,000 distinct CDR3 sequences, with around 10% observed a single time. The sample in question was whole blood, obtained in connection with sensitization to the hapten diphenylcyclopropenone (DPC). The receptors stem from a woman aged 45-65 years with alopecia areata. Some clones in this sample may be carry-over from other donors' samples.

This clonotype was picked up a small number of times. The chain combines TRBV5-1 with TRBJ1-6; TRBD1 matches 7 bases. V shed 4 bases and J 7 bases; nucleotides not matched to a gene: 5. CDR3 length equals 14 residues. Per the germline V gene, CDR1 is SGHRS and CDR2 is YFSETQ. This CDR3 is CASSTTGFNSPLHF. CDR3 DNA: TGCGCCAGCAGCACGACAGGGTTCAATTCACCCCTCCACTTT.

This clonotype was counted at least ten times. The chain recombines TRBV18 with TRBJ2-5; D is uncertain. There are 13 residues in the CDR3. The V end lost 5 bases, the J end lost 3 bases, and 10 bases lay between the germline ends. Germline-derived CDR1 and CDR2 are KGHSH and LQKENI. CDR3 bases: TGTGCCAGCTCATACGGAAGGGAAGAGACCCAGTACTTC. This encodes CASSYGREETQYF.

This clonotype was observed a handful of times. This chain connects TRBV2 to TRBJ2-1; a possible D gene is TRBD2 (6 bases). Trimming shortened V by 6 bases and J by 9 bases, and 21 bases separated the two germline ends. The CDR3 covers 15 residues. Germline loops: CDR1 SNHLY, CDR2 FYNNEI. The CDR3 protein is CASREAGTFRREQFF. In DNA, the CDR3 is TGTGCCAGCAGGGAGGCCGGGACTTTCAGGCGTGAGCAGTTCTTC.

V and J are TRBV5-1 and TRBJ2-1; D may match TRBD1 or TRBD2 (5 bases each). This CDR3 has 15 amino acids. Germline-derived CDR1 and CDR2 are SGHRS and YFSETQ. The V end was cut by 6 bases, the J end by 2 bases, with 15 bases between. DNA for the CDR3: TGCGCCAGCATCATGGACGGGGCACCCTACAATGAGCAGTTCTTC. It specifies CASIMDGAPYNEQFF.

This clonotype came up many times. This chain connects TRBV12-3 or TRBV12-4 to TRBJ1-1; 7 nucleotides line up with TRBD1. V lost 6 bases, J lost 1 base, and 5 bases stayed unmatched. The CDR3 runs to 14 residues. The CDR3 region is CASRSTGRNTEAFF. The CDR3 bases are TGTGCCAGCAGGTCGACAGGGAGGAACACTGAAGCTTTCTTT.

This clonotype was seen repeatedly, ten times or more. The chain employs TRBV24-1 and TRBJ2-2; D is unresolved. V lost 0 bases and J 2 bases, leaving 3 bases between the germline ends. Germline V gives CDR1 KGHDR, CDR2 SFDVKD. The CDR3 runs to 14 residues. CDR3 sequence: CATSDLGNTGELFF. CDR3 nucleotide sequence: TGTGCCACCAGTGATTTGGGCAACACCGGGGAGCTGTTTTTT.

The DNA of the CDR3 is TGTGCCACCGTCGACCTGGGGAATAATTCACCCCTCCACTTT. Translated, it gives CATVDLGNNSPLHF. The rearrangement uses TRBV6-5 and TRBJ1-6, with D hard to call. Germline V gives CDR1 MNHEY, CDR2 SVGAGI. This CDR3 has 14 amino acids. Trimming removed 10 bases from V and 5 bases from J, with 15 bases in between.